The sequence of this TCR beta chain was determined in a study of blood T cells in healthy people across ages. About this clonotype: Compared with germline, one end of the junction differs, possibly owing to a read error.

A J-beta primer mix and a sample-barcoded 5' primer were used in a second PCR of roughly 7 to 12 cycles. Using its own MiXCR run on the 5' RACE reads, TCRdb lists one record per CDR3 protein. The table includes roughly 1.7 million distinct CDR3 sequences, around 36% detected once. This CDR3 is built from 16 residues. Per the germline V gene, CDR1 is SGDLS and CDR2 is YYNGEE. This clonotype originated in a woman aged 25 to 39 in good health. J is TRBJ2-1 and V is TRBV9; 10 positions agree with TRBD1. Sequencing was carried out using blood. The CDR3 sequence is CTSSVEVGTGVFEQFF. The CDR3 DNA is TGTACCAGCAGCGTAGAGGTTGGGACAGGGGTTTTTGAGCAGTTCTTC.